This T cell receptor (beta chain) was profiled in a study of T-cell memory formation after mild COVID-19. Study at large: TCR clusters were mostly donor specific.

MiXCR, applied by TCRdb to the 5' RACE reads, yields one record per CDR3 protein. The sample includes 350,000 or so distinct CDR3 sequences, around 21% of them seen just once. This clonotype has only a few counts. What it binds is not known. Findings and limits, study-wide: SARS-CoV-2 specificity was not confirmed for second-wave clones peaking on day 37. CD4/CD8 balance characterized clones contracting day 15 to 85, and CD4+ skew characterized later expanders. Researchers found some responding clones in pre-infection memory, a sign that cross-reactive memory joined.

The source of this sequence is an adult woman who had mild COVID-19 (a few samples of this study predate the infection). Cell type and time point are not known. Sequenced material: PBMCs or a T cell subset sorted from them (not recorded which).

CDR3 bases: TGTGCCAGCAGCGTTGGCGGTCCCTCCTACAATGAGCAGTTCTTC. Protein sequence: CASSVGGPSYNEQFF. The chain joins TRBV9 to TRBJ2-1, with no clear D. Looked up from germline, CDR1 is SGDLS and CDR2 is YYNGEE. This CDR3 region has 15 residues. The ends were cut back, 2 bases at V and 0 bases at J, with 9 bases in the middle.